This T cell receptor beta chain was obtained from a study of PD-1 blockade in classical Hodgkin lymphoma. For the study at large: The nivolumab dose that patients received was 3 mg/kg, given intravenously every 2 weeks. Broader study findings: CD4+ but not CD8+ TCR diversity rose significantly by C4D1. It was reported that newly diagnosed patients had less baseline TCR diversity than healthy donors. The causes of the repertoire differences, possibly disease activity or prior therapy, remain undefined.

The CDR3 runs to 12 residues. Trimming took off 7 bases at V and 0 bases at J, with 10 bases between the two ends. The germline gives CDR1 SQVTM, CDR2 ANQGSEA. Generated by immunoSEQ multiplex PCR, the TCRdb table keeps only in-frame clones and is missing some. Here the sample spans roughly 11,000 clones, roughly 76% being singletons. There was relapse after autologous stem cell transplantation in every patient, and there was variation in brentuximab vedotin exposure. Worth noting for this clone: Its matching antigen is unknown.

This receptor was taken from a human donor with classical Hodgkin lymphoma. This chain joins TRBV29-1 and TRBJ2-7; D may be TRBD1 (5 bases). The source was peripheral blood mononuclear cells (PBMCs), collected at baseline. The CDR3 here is CSGGRSSYEQYF. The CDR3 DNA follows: TGCAGCGGGGGCAGGAGCTCCTACGAGCAGTACTTC.